This T cell receptor (beta chain) was recorded in a study of cytomegalovirus exposure and HLA in healthy donors. PCR amplification relied on 60 Vbeta primers (plus 13 Jbeta primers). The protocol was immunoSEQ multiplex PCR, while the TCRdb copy is restricted to in-frame clones and leaves out a portion. Of approximately 120,000 clones listed, approximately 82% are singletons. V dropped 2 bases and J dropped 2; count of bases not matched to a gene: 4. The CDR3 consists of 17 residues. Germline V gene data show CDR1 as MNHEY and CDR2 as SMNVEV (reference sequence). V is TRBV27 and J is TRBJ1-4; TRBD1 matches at 11 bases. Sequenced: PBMCs. This TCR came from a man between 18 and 35 years old in good health and CMV-seropositive. The CDR3 loop reads CASSLLGTGGTNEKLFF. CDR3 sequence (DNA): TGTGCCAGCAGTTTACTCGGGACAGGGGGGACTAATGAAAAACTGTTTTTT. The variable domain in full, completed from reference TRBV27 and TRBJ1-4, reads EAQVTQNPRYLITVTGKKLTVTCSQNMNHEYMSWYRQDPGLGLRQIYYSMNVEVTDKGDVPEGYKVSRKEKRNFPLILESPSPNQTSLYFCASSLLGTGGTNEKLFFGSGTQLSVL.